Listed below are T cell receptor beta chains from one sample, sequenced in a study of shared clonotypes between healthy human individuals. The data were produced by immunoSEQ multiplex PCR, yet TCRdb's version contains in-frame clones alone and is incomplete. Here the sample spans about 1 million clones, approximately 80% being singletons. The specimen sequenced was memory CD4+ T cells from PBMCs. The receptors here all came from a young man in good health. Some clones in this sample may be carry-over from other donors' samples. Each CDR3 is given with its conserved first and last residue. A D gene is named only where the DNA matches it firmly. Size values are once, few and many counts, or a class for expanded clones, and some rows have none.

j_call v_call clone_size d_call cdr3_nt cdr3_aa
TRBJ1-1 TRBV2 . . TGTGCCAGCAGGAGGGCTCTTTCCCTGAACACTGAAGCTTTCTTT CASRRALSLNTEAFF
TRBJ2-2 TRBV5-1 . . TGCGCCAGCAGCCTGGTTTTGGAGGGCGGGGAGCTGTTTTTT CASSLVLEGGELFF
TRBJ2-6 TRBV28 . . TGTGCCAGCAGTTCCTCCCCCGGATCTGGGGCCAACGTCCTGACTTTC CASSSSPGSGANVLTF
TRBJ1-1 TRBV5-4 many . TGTGCCAGCAGCCCACAACTACAGGGTAGGAGCACTGAAGCTTTCTTT CASSPQLQGRSTEAFF
TRBJ2-5 TRBV7-3 . . TGTGCCAGCAGCTTATCCCCCGGGACGGGTGAAGAGACCCAGTACTTC CASSLSPGTGEETQYF
TRBJ1-3 TRBV27 . TRBD1 TGTGCCAGCAGTGGGACAGCGACTGGAAACACCATATATTTT CASSGTATGNTIYF
TRBJ2-3 TRBV5-8 . . TGTGCCAGCAGCTTGTCCGGTTTTTCAGATACGCAGTATTTT CASSLSGFSDTQYF
TRBJ1-1 TRBV27 . TRBD1 TGTGCCACCAGGGACAGGGTAGCGAACACTGAAGCTTTCTTT CATRDRVANTEAFF
TRBJ2-1 TRBV28 . . TGTGCCAGCAGAGAACTACGGGCCGGGGGCTACAATGAGCAGTTCTTC CASRELRAGGYNEQFF
TRBJ2-1 TRBV6-6 . . TGTGCCAGCAGTTCCACAGGGGAGGGCAATGAGCAGTTCTTC CASSSTGEGNEQFF
TRBJ1-5 TRBV28 . . TGTGCCAGCAGTTCGCGTTGGGGCAATCAGCCCCAGCATTTT CASSSRWGNQPQHF
TRBJ1-5 TRBV7-2 . TRBD1 TGTGCCAGCAGCCAGGGATCAGGGGGTCAGCCCCAGCATTTT CASSQGSGGQPQHF
TRBJ2-7 TRBV28 . . TGTGCCAGCAGTGGCGCAGGGAAATACGAGCAGTACTTC CASSGAGKYEQYF
TRBJ2-7 TRBV6-4 . TRBD2 TGTGCCAGCAGTTGGAGGGAGGGCCTTATCCACGAGCAGTACTTC CASSWREGLIHEQYF
TRBJ2-3 TRBV6-4 . TRBD2 TGTGCCAGCAGTGACTCCTCTAGCGGGAGGGATACGCAGTATTTT CASSDSSSGRDTQYF
TRBJ1-2 TRBV5-1 . . TGCGCCAGCAGCTTGGGGCCGGTACGCGGCTACACCTTC CASSLGPVRGYTF
TRBJ2-1 TRBV6-1 . TRBD2 TGTGCCAGCATCCGGGGGCTAGCGGGAGAAGAGGAGCAGTTCTTC CASIRGLAGEEEQFF
TRBJ1-1 TRBV10-2 . . TGCGCCAGCAGTGAGAAAGGCTATTTGAACACTGAAGCTTTCTTT CASSEKGYLNTEAFF
TRBJ2-1 TRBV7-9 . . TGTGCCAGCGAACAGTCCTACAATGAGCAGTTCTTC CASEQSYNEQFF
TRBJ2-7 TRBV19 once . TGTGCCAGTAGTATAGTCGGCAGGGGAACCTACGAGCAGTACTTC CASSIVGRGTYEQYF
TRBJ1-1 TRBV10-3 . . TGTGCCAACCGCAGGACGGGGGACACTGAAGCTTTCTTT CANRRTGDTEAFF
TRBJ1-4 TRBV2 . TRBD1 TGTGCCAGCAGTGACACGACAGGGGCGGACGAAAAACTGTTTTTT CASSDTTGADEKLFF
TRBJ2-3 TRBV28 . TRBD1 TGTGCCAGCAGTTTATACGGACAGGGCTTTACAAATACGCAGTATTTT CASSLYGQGFTNTQYF
TRBJ2-1 TRBV5-1 . TRBD2 TGCGCCAGCAGCTTGGCCGGGACTAGCGGGAGTCGTGAGCAGTTCTTC CASSLAGTSGSREQFF
TRBJ2-7 TRBV5-1 . TRBD2 TGCGCCAGCAGCTTGGCCGGACTAGGAGGGGAGCAGTACTTC CASSLAGLGGEQYF
TRBJ2-5 TRBV28 few TRBD2 TGTGCCAGCAGTTTATTCGCGGGAGTGGGGCAAGAGACCCAGTACTTC CASSLFAGVGQETQYF
TRBJ1-4 TRBV11-2 . . TGTGCCAGCAGCTTCTCGACAGGTTTTACTGAAAAACTGTTTTTT CASSFSTGFTEKLFF
TRBJ2-7 TRBV5-1 . TRBD2 TGCGCCAGCAGCTTGTTTTCTAGCGGGAGTGTTTACGAGCAGTACTTC CASSLFSSGSVYEQYF
TRBJ2-7 TRBV5-8 . . TGTGCCAGCAGCTCGTGGGGGACCGAGACCTACGAGCAGTACTTC CASSSWGTETYEQYF
TRBJ2-7 TRBV28 . TRBD1 TGTGCCAGCAGTTTATCCGGACAGGCCTCCTACGAGCAGTACTTC CASSLSGQASYEQYF
TRBJ1-5 TRBV30 . . TGTGCCTGGAGTTATAAGGGGGATCAGCCCCAGCATTTT CAWSYKGDQPQHF
TRBJ2-1 TRBV20-1 . . TGCAGTGGCACGAGGGGAAATGAGCAGTTCTTC CSGTRGNEQFF
TRBJ1-2 TRBV23-1 . TRBD1 TGCGCCAGCAGTAGACAGGGTTTGGGTGGCTACACCTTC CASSRQGLGGYTF
TRBJ2-3 TRBV19 . TRBD2 TGTGCCACCGGGACGGGACTGACTAGCGACACAGATACGCAGTATTTT CATGTGLTSDTDTQYF
TRBJ2-2 TRBV5-1 . . TGCGCCAGCAGCGACAGGACCGCGGAGGGGGAGCTGTTTTTT CASSDRTAEGELFF
TRBJ2-1 TRBV7-3 few TRBD2 TGTGCCAGCAGCCGTAATGGCGGGAGCGAGTACAATGAGCAGTTCTTC CASSRNGGSEYNEQFF
TRBJ1-2 TRBV12-5 . TRBD1 TGTGCTAGTGCCCGAACGTACCAGGGACAGAATAACTATGGCTACACCTTC CASARTYQGQNNYGYTF
TRBJ2-5 TRBV9 . TRBD2 TGTGCCAGCAGCGTAGCGGGAGGGCCTGGGGAGACCCAGTACTTC CASSVAGGPGETQYF
TRBJ2-4 TRBV4-1 . . TGCGCCAGCAGCCAAGGCGGGCTCGGGGGCATTCAGTACTTC CASSQGGLGGIQYF
TRBJ1-2 TRBV4-1 . TRBD1 TGCGCCAGCAGCCAAGATTTGGACAGGGGGGGACGCGGCTATGGCTACACCTTC CASSQDLDRGGRGYGYTF
TRBJ1-5 TRBV7-2 once . TGTGCCAGCAGCTTATTCGCCCCAATCTCTAGCAATCAGCCCCAGCATTTT CASSLFAPISSNQPQHF
TRBJ2-1 TRBV2 . TRBD2 TGTGCCAGCAGGGGACTAGCGGGTACCTACAATGAGCAGTTCTTC CASRGLAGTYNEQFF
TRBJ2-7 TRBV5-1 . . TGCGCCAGCCGTGGGGGGAACGAGCAGTACTTC CASRGGNEQYF
TRBJ1-2 TRBV19 . . TGTGCCAGTAGTATGCGGGGGATTAACTATGGCTACACCTTC CASSMRGINYGYTF
TRBJ1-1 TRBV2 . . TGTGCCAGTCAGAGTGGTGAAGACACTGAAGCTTTCTTT CASQSGEDTEAFF
TRBJ2-3 TRBV9 . . TGTGCCAGCAGCGTATCGACCGGTGACACAGATACGCAGTATTTT CASSVSTGDTDTQYF
TRBJ1-2 TRBV28 . . TGTGCCAGCGGACAGCGGACGGACGGAAGGTTTGGCTACACCTTC CASGQRTDGRFGYTF
TRBJ1-5 TRBV4-1 once . TGCGCCAGCAGCCCTAGGGACCTCGTTAATCAGCCCCAGCATTTT CASSPRDLVNQPQHF